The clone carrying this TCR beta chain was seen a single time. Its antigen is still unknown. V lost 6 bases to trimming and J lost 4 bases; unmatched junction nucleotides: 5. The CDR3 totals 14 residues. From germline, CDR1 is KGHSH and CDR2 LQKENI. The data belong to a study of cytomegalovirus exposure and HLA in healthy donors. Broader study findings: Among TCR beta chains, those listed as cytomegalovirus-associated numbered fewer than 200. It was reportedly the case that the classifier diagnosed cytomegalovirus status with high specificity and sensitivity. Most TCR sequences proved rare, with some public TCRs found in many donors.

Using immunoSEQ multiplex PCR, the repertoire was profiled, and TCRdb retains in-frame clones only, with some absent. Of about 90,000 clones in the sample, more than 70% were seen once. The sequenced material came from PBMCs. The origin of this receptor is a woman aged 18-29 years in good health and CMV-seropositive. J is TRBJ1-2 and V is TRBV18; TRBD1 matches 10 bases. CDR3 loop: CASSGQGESYGYTF. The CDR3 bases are TGTGCCAGCTCCGGACAGGGGGAAAGCTATGGCTACACCTTC. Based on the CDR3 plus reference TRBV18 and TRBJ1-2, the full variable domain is NAGVMQNPRHLVRRRGQEARLRCSPMKGHSHVYWYRQLPEEGLKFMVYLQKENIIDESGMPKERFSAEFPKEGPSILRIQQVVRGDSAAYFCASSGQGESYGYTFGSGTRLTVV.